These T cell receptor beta chains were read from a single sample in a study of cytomegalovirus exposure and HLA in healthy donors. Using immunoSEQ multiplex PCR, the repertoire was profiled, and TCRdb retains in-frame clones only, with some absent. The sample has about 47,000 clones, 72% seen once. Sequencing was performed on PBMCs. These receptors came from a man younger than 45 in good health and CMV-seronegative. CDR3s include the opening cysteine and the closing phenylalanine or tryptophan. D genes are given only for firm matches. Expanded clones get a size class; other rows say once, few or many, or leave the size out.

CDR3aa	CDR3nt	j_gene	abundance	v_gene	d_gene
CASREIGLAGNEQFF	TGTGCCAGCAGAGAGATCGGACTAGCGGGAAATGAGCAGTTCTTC	TRBJ2-1	-	TRBV6-6	TRBD2
CASSSGLAGVYEQYF	TGCGCCAGCAGCTCGGGACTAGCGGGAGTTTACGAGCAGTACTTC	TRBJ2-7	-	TRBV5-1	TRBD2
CASRLPGQGTGELFF	TGTGCCAGCCGACTACCGGGACAGGGGACCGGGGAGCTGTTTTTT	TRBJ2-2	-	TRBV25-1	TRBD1
CSVAQGALNTEAFF	TGCAGCGTTGCACAGGGGGCCTTGAACACTGAAGCTTTCTTT	TRBJ1-1	once	TRBV29-1	TRBD1
CASSDPGTDTQYF	TGCGCCAGCAGTGACCCAGGCACAGATACGCAGTATTTT	TRBJ2-3	-	TRBV10-1	-
CASSPYPPWQGGTQYF	TGTGCCAGCAGCCCCTACCCCCCGTGGCAGGGAGGGACCCAGTACTTC	TRBJ2-5	-	TRBV6-6	-
CASSLMVGGVKGANVLTF	TGTGCCAGCAGCTTGATGGTAGGGGGGGTGAAGGGGGCCAACGTCCTGACTTTC	TRBJ2-6	-	TRBV5-4	-
CASSPSGVNPYEQYF	TGTGCCAGCAGCCCTAGTGGAGTAAACCCCTACGAGCAGTACTTC	TRBJ2-7	-	TRBV5-4	-
CASSSGTAEAFF	TGCGCCAGCAGTTCCGGGACAGCTGAAGCTTTCTTT	TRBJ1-1	-	TRBV10-1	TRBD1
CATSRDGGGPYEQYF	TGTGCCACCAGCAGAGATGGCGGGGGACCCTACGAGCAGTACTTC	TRBJ2-7	few	TRBV15	TRBD2
CASSQTGGWTGELFF	TGTGCCAGTAGTCAGACAGGGGGATGGACCGGGGAGCTGTTTTTT	TRBJ2-2	once	TRBV19	TRBD1
CASSESGAVYEQYF	TGTGCCAGCAGTGAAAGCGGGGCAGTGTACGAGCAGTACTTC	TRBJ2-7	-	TRBV6-1	TRBD2
CASSDPDKVYQPQHF	TGTGCCAGCAGTGATCCGGACAAGGTATACCAGCCCCAGCATTTT	TRBJ1-5	few	TRBV6-1	-
CASSLMRGLASYEQYF	TGCGCCAGCAGCTTGATGCGGGGGTTAGCTTCCTACGAGCAGTACTTC	TRBJ2-7	-	TRBV5-1	TRBD2
CASSERAGVADTQYF	TGTGCCAGCAGTGAACGGGCGGGAGTCGCAGATACGCAGTATTTT	TRBJ2-3	-	TRBV2	TRBD2
CASSVRGSGTGELFF	TGTGCCAGCAGTGTTCGCGGGAGTGGCACCGGGGAGCTGTTTTTT	TRBJ2-2	-	TRBV6-1	TRBD2
CASSGTSGSTFEQFF	TGTGCCAGCAGTGGGACTAGCGGGAGTACTTTTGAGCAGTTCTTC	TRBJ2-1	-	TRBV25-1	TRBD2
CASSRTGTDGYTF	TGTGCCAGCAGTCGAACCGGGACAGATGGCTACACCTTC	TRBJ1-2	-	TRBV6-5	TRBD1
CASSTDSYGYTF	TGTGCCAGTAGTACGGACAGCTATGGCTACACCTTC	TRBJ1-2	-	TRBV19	-
CASRPTGGLEKLFF	TGTGCCAGCAGGCCGACAGGGGGCTTAGAAAAACTGTTTTTT	TRBJ1-4	-	TRBV28	TRBD1
CASSEKVWQDTEAFF	TGTGCCAGCAGTGAAAAAGTATGGCAGGACACTGAAGCTTTCTTT	TRBJ1-1	-	TRBV6-1	-
CASSQYRGSGNTIYF	TGTGCCAGCAGCCAATACAGGGGCTCTGGAAACACCATATATTTT	TRBJ1-3	few	TRBV14	TRBD1
CASGTSGIVPPQPQHF	TGTGCTAGTGGCACCTCCGGGATCGTTCCCCCCCAGCCCCAGCATTTT	TRBJ1-5	-	TRBV12-5	-
CASSLGGGRGFRTDTQYF	TGTGCCAGCAGCTTAGGGGGGGGCAGGGGTTTTCGGACAGATACGCAGTATTTT	TRBJ2-3	-	TRBV11-2	-
CASSRDRGNTEAFF	TGTGCCAGCAGCCGGGACAGGGGGAACACTGAAGCTTTCTTT	TRBJ1-1	-	TRBV7-9	TRBD1
CASPTISRSGYEQYF	TGTGCCAGCCCAACCATTTCTAGGAGCGGGTACGAGCAGTACTTC	TRBJ2-7	few	TRBV18	-
CASSLFRGPFLDEQYF	TGTGCCAGCAGCTTATTTCGCGGTCCATTCTTGGACGAGCAGTACTTC	TRBJ2-7	-	TRBV11-2	-
CASSDSSGSPEQYF	TGCGCCAGCAGTGATTCGAGCGGGTCACCCGAGCAGTACTTC	TRBJ2-7	-	TRBV10-1	-
CASSPTNINYEQYF	TGTGCCAGCAGCCCAACTAATATAAACTACGAGCAGTACTTC	TRBJ2-7	-	TRBV7-2	-
CASSLGDSLNEQFF	TGTGCCAGCAGCTTAGGGGACAGCTTGAATGAGCAGTTCTTC	TRBJ2-1	-	TRBV7-9	TRBD1
CASSSFLGTSGRAFYNEQFF	TGTGCCAGCTCTAGCTTTTTAGGGACTAGCGGGAGGGCCTTCTACAATGAGCAGTTCTTC	TRBJ2-1	-	TRBV27	TRBD2
CASSEAHILYEQYF	TGTGCCAGCAGTGAAGCGCACATTCTCTACGAGCAGTACTTC	TRBJ2-7	-	TRBV6-1	-
CASSLTAGTSTGEQYF	TGTGCCAGCAGCCTTACCGCCGGGACTAGTACTGGGGAGCAGTACTTC	TRBJ2-7	-	TRBV27	TRBD2
CASSDGGARYEQYF	TGTGCCAGCAGTGATGGGGGGGCGCGGTACGAGCAGTACTTC	TRBJ2-7	-	TRBV2	-
CASSLGAGSYNEQFF	TGTGCCAGCAGCTTAGGAGCGGGCTCCTACAATGAGCAGTTCTTC	TRBJ2-1	-	TRBV7-9	-
CASIQTSGRAGEQFF	TGTGCCAGCATTCAGACTAGCGGGAGGGCCGGAGAGCAGTTCTTC	TRBJ2-1	-	TRBV27	TRBD2
CASSVIAGVPYNEQFF	TGTGCCAGCAGCGTAATAGCGGGGGTCCCCTACAATGAGCAGTTCTTC	TRBJ2-1	-	TRBV11-2	TRBD2
CASSLSGLAGITYEQYF	TGTGCCAGCAGCTTGAGCGGACTAGCGGGCATAACCTACGAGCAGTACTTC	TRBJ2-7	-	TRBV5-4	TRBD2
CASSLVTGVSHGYTF	TGTGCCAGCAGCTTGGTTACAGGGGTCTCGCATGGCTACACCTTC	TRBJ1-2	-	TRBV5-4	TRBD1
CASSEIQGGSTDTQYF	TGCGCCAGCAGTGAGATACAGGGGGGTAGCACAGATACGCAGTATTTT	TRBJ2-3	-	TRBV10-1	TRBD1